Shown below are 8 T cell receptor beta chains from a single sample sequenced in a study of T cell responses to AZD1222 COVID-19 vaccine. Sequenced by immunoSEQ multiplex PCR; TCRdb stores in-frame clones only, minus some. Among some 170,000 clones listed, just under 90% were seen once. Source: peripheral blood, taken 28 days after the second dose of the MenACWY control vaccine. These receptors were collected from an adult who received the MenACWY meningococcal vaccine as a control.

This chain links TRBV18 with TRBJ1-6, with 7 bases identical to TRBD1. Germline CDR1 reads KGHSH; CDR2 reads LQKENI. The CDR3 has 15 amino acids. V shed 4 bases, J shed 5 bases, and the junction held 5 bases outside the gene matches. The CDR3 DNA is TGTGCCAGCTCACTCTCCGGGACAGATAATTCACCCCTCCACTTT. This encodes CASSLSGTDNSPLHF.

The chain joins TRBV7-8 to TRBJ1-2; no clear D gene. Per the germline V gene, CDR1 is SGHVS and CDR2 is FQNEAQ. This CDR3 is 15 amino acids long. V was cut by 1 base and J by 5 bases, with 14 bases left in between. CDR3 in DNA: TGTGCCAGCAGCTTAGGGTCACTTACTAGTTATGGCTACACCTTC. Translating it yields CASSLGSLTSYGYTF.

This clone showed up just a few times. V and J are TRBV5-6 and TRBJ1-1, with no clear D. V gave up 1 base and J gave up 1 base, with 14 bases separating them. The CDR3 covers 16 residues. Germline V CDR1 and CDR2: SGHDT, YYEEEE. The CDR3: CASSLLKLPRNTEAFF. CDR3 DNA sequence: TGTGCCAGCAGCTTGTTGAAACTACCTAGGAACACTGAAGCTTTCTTT.

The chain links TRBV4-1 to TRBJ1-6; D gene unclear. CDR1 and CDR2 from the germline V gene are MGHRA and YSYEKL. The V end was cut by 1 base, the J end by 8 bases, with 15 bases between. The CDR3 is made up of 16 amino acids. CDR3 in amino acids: CASSQVFSENDSPLHF. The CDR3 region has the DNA TGCGCCAGCAGCCAAGTGTTTAGTGAGAACGATTCACCCCTCCACTTT.

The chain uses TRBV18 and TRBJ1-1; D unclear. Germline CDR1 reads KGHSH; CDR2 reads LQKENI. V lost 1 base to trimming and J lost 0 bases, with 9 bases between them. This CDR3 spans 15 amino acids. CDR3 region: CASSPRGQVNTEAFF. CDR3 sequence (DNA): TGTGCCAGCTCACCACGGGGTCAAGTGAACACTGAAGCTTTCTTT.

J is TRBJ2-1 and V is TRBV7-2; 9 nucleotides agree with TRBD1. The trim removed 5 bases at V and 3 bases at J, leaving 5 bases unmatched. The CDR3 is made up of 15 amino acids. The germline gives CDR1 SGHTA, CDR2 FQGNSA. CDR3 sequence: CASSQLTGGYNEQFF. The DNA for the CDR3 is TGTGCCAGCAGCCAACTGACAGGGGGCTACAATGAGCAGTTCTTC.

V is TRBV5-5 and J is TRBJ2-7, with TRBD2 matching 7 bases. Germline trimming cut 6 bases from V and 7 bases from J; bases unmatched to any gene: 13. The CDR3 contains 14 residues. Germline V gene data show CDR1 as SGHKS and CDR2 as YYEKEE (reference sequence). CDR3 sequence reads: CASIPQGLGGEQYF. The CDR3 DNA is TGTGCCAGCATCCCCCAGGGTCTCGGGGGGGAGCAGTACTTC.

The CDR3: CASSADSMNTEAFF. CDR3 DNA sequence: TGTGCCAGCTCAGCTGACAGTATGAACACTGAAGCTTTCTTT. The rearrangement links TRBV18 to TRBJ1-1, with D maybe TRBD1 (5 bases). The V end was cut by 5 bases, the J end by 0 bases, with 10 bases between. Germline loops: CDR1 KGHSH, CDR2 LQKENI. The CDR3 length is 14 residues.